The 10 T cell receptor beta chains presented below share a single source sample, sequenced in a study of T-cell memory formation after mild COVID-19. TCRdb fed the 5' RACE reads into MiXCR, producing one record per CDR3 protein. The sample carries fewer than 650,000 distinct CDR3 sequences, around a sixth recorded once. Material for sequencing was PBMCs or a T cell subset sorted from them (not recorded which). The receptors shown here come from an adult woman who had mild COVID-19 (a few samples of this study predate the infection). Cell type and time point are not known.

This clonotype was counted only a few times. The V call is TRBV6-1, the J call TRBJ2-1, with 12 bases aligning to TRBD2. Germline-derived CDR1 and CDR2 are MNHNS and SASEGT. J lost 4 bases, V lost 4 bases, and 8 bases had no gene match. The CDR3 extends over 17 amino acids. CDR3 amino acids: CASSVASGGAVYNEQFF. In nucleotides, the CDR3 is TGTGCCAGCAGTGTAGCTAGCGGGGGGGCGGTATACAATGAGCAGTTCTTC.

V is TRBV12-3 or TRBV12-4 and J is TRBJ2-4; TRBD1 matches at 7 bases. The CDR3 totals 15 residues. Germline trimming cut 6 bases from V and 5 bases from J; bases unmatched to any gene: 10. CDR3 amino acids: CASSPPTGLQNIQYF. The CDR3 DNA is TGTGCCAGCAGCCCACCGACAGGGCTCCAAAACATTCAGTACTTC.

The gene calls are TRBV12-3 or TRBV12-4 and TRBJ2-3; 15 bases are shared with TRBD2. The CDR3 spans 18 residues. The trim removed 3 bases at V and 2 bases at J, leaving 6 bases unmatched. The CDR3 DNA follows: TGTGCCAGCAGTTTGTTCGGGACTAGCGGGGGGAACACAGATACGCAGTATTTT. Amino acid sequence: CASSLFGTSGGNTDTQYF.

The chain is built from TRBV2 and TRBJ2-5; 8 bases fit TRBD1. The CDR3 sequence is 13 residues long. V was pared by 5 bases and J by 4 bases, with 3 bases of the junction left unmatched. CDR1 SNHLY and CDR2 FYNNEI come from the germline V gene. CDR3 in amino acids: CASSQGAGETQYF. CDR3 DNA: TGTGCCAGCAGTCAGGGGGCAGGAGAGACCCAGTACTTC. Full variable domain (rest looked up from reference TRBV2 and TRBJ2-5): EPEVTQTPSHQVTQMGQEVILRCVPISNHLYFYWYRQILGQKVEFLVSFYNNEISEKSEIFDDQFSVERPDGSNFTLKIRSTKLEDSAMYFCASSQGAGETQYFGPGTRLLVL.

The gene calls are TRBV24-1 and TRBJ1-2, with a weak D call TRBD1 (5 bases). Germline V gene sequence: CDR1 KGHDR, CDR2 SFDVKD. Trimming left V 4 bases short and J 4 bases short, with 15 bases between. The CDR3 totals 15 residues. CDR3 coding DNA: TGTGCCACCAGTGACACAGGAAGCTCAATCTATGGCTACACCTTC. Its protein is CATSDTGSSIYGYTF.

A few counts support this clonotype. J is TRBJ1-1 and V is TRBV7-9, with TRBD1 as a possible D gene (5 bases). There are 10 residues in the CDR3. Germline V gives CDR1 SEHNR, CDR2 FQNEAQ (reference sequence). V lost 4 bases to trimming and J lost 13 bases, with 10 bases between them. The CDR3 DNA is TGTGCCAGCAGCTGGGACGCCGTTTTCTTT. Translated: CASSWDAVFF. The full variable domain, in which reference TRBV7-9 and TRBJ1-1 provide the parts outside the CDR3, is DTGVSQNPRHKITKRGQNVTFRCDPISEHNRLYWYRQTLGQGPEFLTYFQNEAQLEKSRLLSDRFSAERPKGSFSTLEIQRTEQGDSAMYLCASSWDAVFFGQGTRLTVV.

DNA for the CDR3: TGCAGCGTGTTAGGACAGGGGGACTACGAGCAGTACTTC. This translates into CSVLGQGDYEQYF. The V gene is TRBV29-1, the J gene TRBJ2-7; 10 bases align to TRBD1. The V gene end was trimmed by 6 bases and the J gene end by 3 bases; junction bases not matched to a gene: 5. Germline values: CDR1 SQVTM, CDR2 ANQGSEA. The CDR3 sequence is 13 residues long.

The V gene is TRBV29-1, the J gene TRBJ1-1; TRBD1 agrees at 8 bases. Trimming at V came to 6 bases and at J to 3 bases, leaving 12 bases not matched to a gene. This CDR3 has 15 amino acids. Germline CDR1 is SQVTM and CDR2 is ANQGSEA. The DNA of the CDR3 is TGCAGCGTCGGAGTTCCGGGACAGGTCTACACTGAAGCTTTCTTT. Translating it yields CSVGVPGQVYTEAFF.

CDR3 DNA sequence: TGTGCCAGCAGCACTGGGGATCGCCACTCATCTAATGAAAAACTGTTTTTT. Translating it yields CASSTGDRHSSNEKLFF. The gene calls are TRBV5-4 and TRBJ1-4; D gene unclear. CDR3 length: 17 amino acids. Germline V gives CDR1 SGHNT, CDR2 YYREEE (reference sequence). V was trimmed by 4 bases and J by 3 bases, leaving 19 bases between them.

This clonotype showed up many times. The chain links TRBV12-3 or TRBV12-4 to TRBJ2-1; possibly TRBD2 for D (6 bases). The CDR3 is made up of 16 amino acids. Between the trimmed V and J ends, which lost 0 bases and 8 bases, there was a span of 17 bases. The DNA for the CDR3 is TGTGCCAGCAGTTTAGCGAGCGGGTCCAGCGCGGATGAGCAGTTCTTC. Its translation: CASSLASGSSADEQFF.